This passage covers 16 T cell receptor beta chains from one sample sequenced in a study of identical twins. MiXCR, run by TCRdb on the 5' RACE reads, gives a single entry per CDR3 protein. The sample includes around 690,000 distinct CDR3 sequences, roughly 20% seen only once; the top ten take 4% to 5.5%. These data are also associated with another study on T cells expressing NK-cell markers.

Material for sequencing was PBMCs. These receptors all come from a woman under 30 in good health.

This clonotype occurred many times. The rearrangement links TRBV20-1 to TRBJ2-7, with D perhaps TRBD1 or TRBD2 (6 bases each). Germline CDR1 reads DFQATT; CDR2 reads SNEGSKA (reference sequence). The CDR3 runs 14 residues. Trimming pared 6 bases from V and 5 bases from J, leaving 20 bases between. The CDR3 DNA follows: TGCAGTGCCCTCGCCCCGCAGGGGAGGCACGAGCAGTACTTC. Its translation is CSALAPQGRHEQYF.

The rearrangement joins TRBV28 to TRBJ2-3; the match to TRBD2 covers 10 bases. The germline CDR1 and CDR2 sequences are MDHEN and SYDVKM. V shed 5 bases and J 10 bases; nucleotides not matched to a gene: 15. This CDR3 comprises 16 residues. CDR3 sequence reads: CASSPGLAATQGAQYF. In DNA form, the CDR3 reads TGTGCCAGCAGTCCAGGACTAGCGGCTACACAGGGGGCGCAGTATTTT. The complete variable domain, with remaining parts taken from reference TRBV28 and TRBJ2-3, reads DVKVTQSSRYLVKRTGEKVFLECVQDMDHENMFWYRQDPGLGLRLIYFSYDVKMKEKGDIPEGYSVSREKKERFSLILESASTNQTSMYLCASSPGLAATQGAQYFGPGTRLTVL.

This clonotype showed up just once. V gene TRBV10-2 combines with J gene TRBJ2-4; 14 nucleotides match TRBD2. Per the germline V gene, CDR1 is WSHSY and CDR2 is SAAADI. V shed 8 bases and J 3 bases; nucleotides not matched to a gene: 6. The CDR3 consists of 16 residues. The CDR3 protein is CASQGLAGVSKNIQYF. CDR3 bases: TGCGCCAGCCAGGGACTAGCGGGAGTGAGCAAAAACATTCAGTACTTC.

The chain links TRBV18 to TRBJ1-1; D is uncertain. This CDR3 region has 12 residues. Germline V lookup: CDR1 KGHSH, CDR2 LQKENI. Deletions cut 5 bases from V and 3 bases from J, with 7 bases between. The CDR3 here is CASSSSDTEAFF. CDR3 sequence (DNA): TGTGCCAGCTCATCATCCGACACTGAAGCTTTCTTT.

This clonotype has ten or more counts. The chain joins TRBV29-1 to TRBJ1-2; no firm D call. CDR1 and CDR2 from the germline V gene are SQVTM and ANQGSEA. The CDR3 loop spans 15 amino acids. The ends were cut back, 4 bases at V and 4 bases at J, with 19 bases in the middle. CDR3 residues: CSVGLNRPVGYGYTF. In DNA form, the CDR3 reads TGCAGCGTTGGACTGAATCGCCCGGTCGGCTATGGCTACACCTTC. Full variable domain (remainder filled in from reference TRBV29-1 and TRBJ1-2): SAVISQKPSRDICQRGTSLTIQCQVDSQVTMMFWYRQQPGQSLTLIATANQGSEATYESGFVIDKFPISRPNLTFSTLTVSNMSPEDSSIYLCSVGLNRPVGYGYTFGSGTRLTVV.

This clonotype was counted only a few times. The J gene is TRBJ2-7, the V gene TRBV9, with D hard to call. Germline values: CDR1 SGDLS, CDR2 YYNGEE. V was pared by 3 bases and J by 0 bases, with 10 bases between. The CDR3 runs to 14 residues. The CDR3 sequence is CASSGSTSSYEQYF. CDR3 in DNA: TGTGCCAGCAGCGGGAGTACTTCCTCCTACGAGCAGTACTTC.

The chain carries TRBV12-3 or TRBV12-4 and TRBJ2-7; 8 nucleotides line up with TRBD1. J lost 3 bases, V lost 6 bases, and 10 bases had no gene match. The CDR3 is made up of 15 amino acids. The CDR3 reads CASRRTGNFGYEQYF. The CDR3, as DNA: TGTGCCAGCAGGCGGACAGGGAACTTTGGCTACGAGCAGTACTTC.

V is TRBV5-1 and J is TRBJ1-1, with D perhaps TRBD1 (5 bases). Germline CDR1 SGHRS, CDR2 YFSETQ. Trimming took 4 bases from V and 2 from J, leaving 15 bases between them. The CDR3 length is 15 residues. CDR3: CASSHTGQANTEAFF. In DNA form, the CDR3 reads TGCGCCAGCAGCCACACCGGACAAGCCAACACTGAAGCTTTCTTT.

The CDR3 protein is CSAYLGGRAGVQYF. The CDR3 DNA reads TGCAGTGCTTACCTAGGGGGCCGGGCAGGGGTTCAGTACTTC. The chain recombines TRBV20-1 with TRBJ2-4; 7 bases are a match to TRBD1. V was clipped by 5 bases and J by 11 bases; unmatched bases: 15. The CDR3 extends over 14 amino acids. Germline CDR1 and CDR2: DFQATT and SNEGSKA (reference sequence).

This clonotype has more than one count but fewer than ten. V and J are TRBV4-2 and TRBJ2-4; the D gene could be TRBD1 or TRBD2 (5 bases each). Germline CDR1 reads LGHNA; CDR2 reads YNFKEQ. V shed 2 bases and J shed 8 bases, with 16 bases lying between them. The CDR3 consists of 15 residues. The CDR3 coding sequence is TGTGCCAGCAGCCAACACCCTGGACTGGGGGACATTCAGTACTTC. Its protein is CASSQHPGLGDIQYF.

The chain joins TRBV3-1 to TRBJ2-3; the D is unclear. Germline CDR1 reads LGHDT; CDR2 reads YNNKEL (reference sequence). The CDR3 contains 13 residues. Trimming pared 4 bases from V and 2 bases from J, leaving 7 bases between. Here the CDR3 reads CASSPLDTDTQYF. CDR3 DNA sequence: TGTGCCAGCAGCCCCCTGGACACAGATACGCAGTATTTT.

This chain uses TRBV6-5 with TRBJ2-4, with D perhaps assigned TRBD1 or TRBD2 (5 bases each). Germline loops: CDR1 MNHEY, CDR2 SVGAGI. This CDR3 is built from 16 residues. Trimming shortened V by 4 bases and J by 8 bases, and 21 bases separated the two germline ends. In DNA, the CDR3 is TGTGCCAGCAGTTGGGGGTCTACCGGAAATCGGGACATTCAGTACTTC. Encoded protein: CASSWGSTGNRDIQYF.

The chain uses TRBV7-6 and TRBJ2-1, with 8 bases lining up with TRBD1. The CDR3 runs 16 residues. V was clipped by 4 bases and J by 10 bases; unmatched bases: 15. The germline gives CDR1 SGHVS, CDR2 FNYEAQ. The CDR3 bases are TGTGCCAGCAGCTCCGGCTCAGGGGGCATTGATTCGGAGCAGTTCTTC. Translation: CASSSGSGGIDSEQFF.

This clonotype was detected only a few times. The chain combines TRBV29-1 with TRBJ1-2; weak D call: TRBD1 (5 bases). This CDR3 is built from 12 residues. V dropped 1 base and J dropped 8 bases, with 11 bases sitting between them. CDR1 and CDR2 (germline): SQVTM, ANQGSEA. The CDR3 spells CSVEGGARGYTF. DNA of the CDR3: TGCAGCGTTGAAGGAGGGGCTAGGGGCTACACCTTC.

This clonotype has a count of ten or more. This sequence joins TRBV29-1 and TRBJ1-1; D is ambiguous. Germline V gene data show CDR1 as SQVTM and CDR2 as ANQGSEA. The CDR3 contains 13 residues. V lost 4 bases to trimming and J lost 4 bases, with 13 bases between them. Here the CDR3 reads CSVVMDWATEAFF. In nucleotides, the CDR3 is TGCAGCGTTGTGATGGACTGGGCCACTGAAGCTTTCTTT.

CDR3 amino acids: CASSPSGTSGSLAFF. The CDR3 region has the DNA TGTGCCAGCAGCCCCTCCGGGACTAGCGGGAGTTTGGCGTTCTTC. The chain carries TRBV5-5 and TRBJ2-1; 14 nucleotides align to TRBD2. V shed 4 bases and J 15 bases; nucleotides not matched to a gene: 12. Germline loops: CDR1 SGHKS, CDR2 YYEKEE (reference sequence). The CDR3 is made up of 15 amino acids.